This T cell receptor beta chain came from a study of OX40 agonist ivuxolimab in advanced cancers. Study in general: Dose-escalation subjects each had hepatocellular carcinoma, melanoma, renal cell or head and neck cancer.

The V gene lost 11 bases and the J gene lost 7 bases, with 14 bases spanning the gap. The CDR3 contains 11 residues. Germline CDR1 is MDHEN and CDR2 is SYDVKM. In the case of this clone: Its antigen is as yet unknown.

The repertoire was sequenced with immunoSEQ multiplex PCR; TCRdb's copy has only in-frame clones and lacks some. Of fewer than 90,000 clones detected, around 90% appear once; the ten largest clones hold less than 3%. Study outcomes and limitations: Clonal expansion was seen in CD4+ and CD8+ blood T cells by week 6 at 0.1 to 3.0 mg/kg.

This receptor was obtained from an adult with an advanced solid tumor such as melanoma, head and neck, liver or kidney cancer. V and J are TRBV28 and TRBJ1-2; unclear D gene. The specimen comprised CD4+ or CD8+ T cells sorted from blood, sampled in a trial of the OX40 agonist ivuxolimab. CDR3 region: CAAGHLFGYTF. The CDR3 DNA is TGTGCCGCGGGCCACCTATTTGGCTACACCTTC.